Shown below are 9 T cell receptor beta chains from a single sample sequenced in a study of blood T cells in healthy people across ages. PCR was performed a second time for about 6 to 11 cycles using a sample-barcoded 5' primer and a J-beta primer mix. TCRdb used MiXCR to reprocess the 5' RACE reads, holding one entry per CDR3 protein. The repertoire includes approximately 800,000 distinct CDR3 sequences, roughly 60% of them detected once, and about 20% sits in the top ten. Sequencing was carried out using blood. Receptor source: a young man in good health.

This clonotype was found a few times. The genes are TRBV7-2 and TRBJ2-3; TRBD2 matches 11 bases. The CDR3 spans 15 residues. The ends lost 4 bases at V and 2 bases at J; junction bases unmatched: 2. Germline values: CDR1 SGHTA, CDR2 FQGNSA. CDR3 sequence reads: CASSSSGRPTDTQYF. The CDR3 DNA follows: TGTGCCAGCAGCTCTAGCGGGAGGCCCACAGATACGCAGTATTTT.

The chain carries TRBV6-2 or TRBV6-3 and TRBJ1-2; perhaps TRBD1 as D (5 bases). Looked up from germline, CDR1 is MNHEY and CDR2 is SVGEGT. V was cut by 7 bases and J by 8 bases, with 17 bases left in between. The CDR3 contains 13 residues. CDR3 nucleotides: TGTGCCAGCACCAACGGGGGTTCAAGAGGCTACACCTTC. It codes for CASTNGGSRGYTF.

As for this clonotype: Relative to the germline gene, one junction end is altered; a read error may explain this. This chain uses TRBV5-1 with TRBJ1-5, with a tentative D call TRBD1 (5 bases). The CDR3 length is 14 residues. Germline loops: CDR1 SGHRS, CDR2 YFSETQ. This CDR3 reads CASGLGDSNQPQHF. DNA for the CDR3: TGCGCCAGCGGCTTGGGGGATAGCAATCAGCCCCAGCATTTT.

The rearrangement uses TRBV7-2 and TRBJ1-3; unclear D gene. The CDR3 consists of 13 residues. Trimming took off 5 bases at V and 4 bases at J, with 9 bases between the two ends. Germline values: CDR1 SGHTA, CDR2 FQGNSA. The CDR3 DNA reads as TGTGCCAGCAGCAACGACCGAGGAAACACCATATATTTT. Its protein is CASSNDRGNTIYF. Full variable domain (remainder filled in from reference TRBV7-2 and TRBJ1-3): GAGVSQSPSNKVTEKGKDVELRCDPISGHTALYWYRQSLGQGLEFLIYFQGNSAPDKSGLPSDRFSAERTGGSVSTLTIQRTQQEDSAVYLCASSNDRGNTIYFGEGSWLTVV.

The CDR3 bases are TGTGCCAGCAGCCAAGTTAGGGCCAGGGGACCTTACAATGAGCAGTTCTTC. Translated, it gives CASSQVRARGPYNEQFF. This sequence joins TRBV3-1 and TRBJ2-1, with D possibly matching TRBD1 (6 bases). The germline gives CDR1 LGHDT, CDR2 YNNKEL (reference sequence). CDR3 length: 17 amino acids. Trimming stripped 1 base from V and 4 bases from J, with 17 bases between.

This clonotype appeared once. The chain joins TRBV9 to TRBJ2-3; D is perhaps TRBD1 (5 bases). The CDR3 runs to 14 residues. Germline CDR1 and CDR2: SGDLS and YYNGEE. Trimming removed 1 base at V and 6 bases at J, with 12 bases between. CDR3 nucleotides: TGTGCCAGCAGCGTACAGGGAAACACGGATACGCAGTATTTT. It yields the protein CASSVQGNTDTQYF.

The rearrangement links TRBV6-2 or TRBV6-3 to TRBJ2-3; D gene uncertain. Germline V gene sequence: CDR1 MNHEY, CDR2 SVGEGT. The CDR3 runs 14 residues. V was clipped by 6 bases and J by 0 bases, with 10 bases between them. The CDR3 coding sequence is TGTGCCAGCAGACGGGCCGCGAGCACAGATACGCAGTATTTT. Its translation is CASRRAASTDTQYF.

This chain links TRBV12-3 or TRBV12-4 with TRBJ2-4, with a weak D call TRBD1 (6 bases). The assigned J gene may be wrong: the sequence end matches TRBJ2-7 better. CDR3 size: 12 residues. CDR3 residues: CASRGTLYEQYF. CDR3 sequence (DNA): TGTGCCAGCAGGGGGACACTCTACGAGCAGTACTTC.

There are many counts of this clonotype. This may be a read error, as it is one base from a much larger clone. V and J are TRBV5-1 and TRBJ2-5; a possible D gene is TRBD2 (6 bases). The CDR3 is 15 residues long. Germline-derived CDR1 and CDR2 are SGHRS and YFSETQ. V was pared by 3 bases and J by 11 bases, with 23 bases between. The CDR3 nucleotides are TGCGCCAGCAGCTCGACTAGTTGGTTCGGCAATGAGCAGTACTTC. It is translated as CASSSTSWFGNEQYF.